Listed here is a single T cell receptor beta chain. V lost 5 bases, J lost 1 base, and 15 bases stayed unmatched. In germline, CDR1 is SGHDN, CDR2 FVKESK. The CDR3 runs 18 residues. The data were obtained in a study of blood T cells in healthy people across ages. Combining a sample-barcoded 5' primer with a J-beta primer mix, a second PCR ran for roughly 6 to 12 cycles. In TCRdb, the 5' RACE reads were re-called with MiXCR into one record per CDR3 protein. Of about 970,000 distinct CDR3 sequences in the sample, roughly 50% were seen once. The source is a woman between 55 and 75 years old in good health. The V and J genes are TRBV14 and TRBJ2-3, with 7 bases matching TRBD2. Sequencing input: blood. The CDR3 DNA reads TGTGCCAGCAGCGAGAAAAACACCATAGCGGGTGGCACAGATACGCAGTATTTT. Protein: CASSEKNTIAGGTDTQYF.